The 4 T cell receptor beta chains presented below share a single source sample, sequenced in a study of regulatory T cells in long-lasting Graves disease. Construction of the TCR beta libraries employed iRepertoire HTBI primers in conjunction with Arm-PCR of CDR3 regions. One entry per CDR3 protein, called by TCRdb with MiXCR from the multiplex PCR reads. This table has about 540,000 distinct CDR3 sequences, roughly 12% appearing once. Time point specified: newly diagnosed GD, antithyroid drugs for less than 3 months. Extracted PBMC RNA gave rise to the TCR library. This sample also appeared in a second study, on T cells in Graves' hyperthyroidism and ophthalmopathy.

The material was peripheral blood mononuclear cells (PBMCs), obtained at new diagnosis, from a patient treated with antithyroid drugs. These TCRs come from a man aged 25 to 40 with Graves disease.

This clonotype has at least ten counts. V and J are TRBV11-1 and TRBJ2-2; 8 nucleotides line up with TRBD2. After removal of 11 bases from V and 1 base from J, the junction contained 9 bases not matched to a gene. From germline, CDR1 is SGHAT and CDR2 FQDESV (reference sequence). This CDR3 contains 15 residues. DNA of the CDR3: TGTGCCGGAGGAAGCGGGAGTGGGAACACCGGGGAGCTGTTTTTT. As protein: CAGGSGSGNTGELFF.

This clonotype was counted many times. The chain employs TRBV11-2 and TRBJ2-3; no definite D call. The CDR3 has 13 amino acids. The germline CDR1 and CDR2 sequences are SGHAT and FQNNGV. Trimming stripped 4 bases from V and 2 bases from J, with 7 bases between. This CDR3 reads CASSSTFTDTQYF. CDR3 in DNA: TGTGCCAGCAGCTCCACTTTCACAGATACGCAGTATTTT. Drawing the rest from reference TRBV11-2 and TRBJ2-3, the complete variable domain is EAGVAQSPRYKIIEKRQSVAFWCNPISGHATLYWYQQILGQGPKLLIQFQNNGVVDDSQLPKDRFSAERLKGVDSTLKIQPAKLEDSAVYLCASSSTFTDTQYFGPGTRLTVL.

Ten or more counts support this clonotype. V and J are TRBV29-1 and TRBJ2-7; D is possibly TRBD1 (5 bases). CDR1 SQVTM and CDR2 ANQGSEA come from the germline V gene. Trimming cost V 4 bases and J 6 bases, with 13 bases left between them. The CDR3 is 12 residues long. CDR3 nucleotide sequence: TGCAGCGTTGGTGGCAGGGTAGGCGAGCAGTACTTC. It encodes CSVGGRVGEQYF.

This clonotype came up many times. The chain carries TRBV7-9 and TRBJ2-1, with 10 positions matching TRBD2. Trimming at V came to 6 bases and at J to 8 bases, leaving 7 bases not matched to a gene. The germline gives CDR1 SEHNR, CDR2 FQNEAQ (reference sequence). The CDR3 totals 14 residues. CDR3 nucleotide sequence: TGTGCCAGCAGGGGAGCGGGAGGGCCCCATGAGCAGTTCTTC. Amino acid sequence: CASRGAGGPHEQFF. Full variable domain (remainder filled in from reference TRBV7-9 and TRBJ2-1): DTGVSQNPRHKITKRGQNVTFRCDPISEHNRLYWYRQTLGQGPEFLTYFQNEAQLEKSRLLSDRFSAERPKGSFSTLEIQRTEQGDSAMYLCASRGAGGPHEQFFGPGTRLTVL.